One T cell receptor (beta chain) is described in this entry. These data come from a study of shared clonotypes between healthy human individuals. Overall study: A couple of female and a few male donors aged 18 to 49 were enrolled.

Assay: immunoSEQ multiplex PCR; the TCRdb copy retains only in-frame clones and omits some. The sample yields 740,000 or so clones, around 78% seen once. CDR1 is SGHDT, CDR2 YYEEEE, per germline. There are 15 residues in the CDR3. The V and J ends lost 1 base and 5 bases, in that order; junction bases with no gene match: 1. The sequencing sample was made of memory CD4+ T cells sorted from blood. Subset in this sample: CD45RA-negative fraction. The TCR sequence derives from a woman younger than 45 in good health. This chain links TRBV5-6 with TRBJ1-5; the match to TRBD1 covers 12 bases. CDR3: CASSLWDRGHQPQHF. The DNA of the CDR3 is TGTGCCAGCAGCTTGTGGGACAGGGGGCATCAGCCCCAGCATTTT.